This T cell receptor beta chain was identified in a study of a mutant IDH1 vaccine in newly diagnosed glioma. Study-wide context: Standard pretreatment was either radiotherapy, temozolomide, or, for most, radiochemotherapy with temozolomide.

The time point: baseline, week 1 (first vaccination visit). Sample treatment: pre-vaccination baseline after standard-of-care therapy. Each of the donors came in with new WHO grade 3 or 4 astrocytomas that were IDH1-mutant and ATRX-lost. Here immunoSEQ multiplex PCR was the method, and the copy in TCRdb shows in-frame clones only, minus some. The table includes tens of thousands of clones, approximately 80% detected once. Germline V lookup: CDR1 MNHEY, CDR2 SVGAGI. This CDR3 is built from 15 residues. Trimming removed 5 bases at V and 5 bases at J, with 18 bases between. General study points: Changes to the top peripheral T cell clonotypes appeared unrelated to pseudoprogression. Evidence of vaccine-induced immune responses was documented in 80% to 95% of patients.

On this clone: Its antigen is as yet unknown.

The sample was PBMCs, taken from a glioma patient treated with radiotherapy, temozolomide or both. This chain joins TRBV6-5 and TRBJ1-2; a weak D match, TRBD1 (6 bases). The TCR sequence derives from a man aged 40-55 years with glioma. Some clones in this sample may be carry-over from other donors' samples. The CDR3 DNA reads as TGTGCCAGCAGTGCCGAGTTTCGGACAGCGTATGGCTACACCTTC. As protein: CASSAEFRTAYGYTF.